This entry lists 15 T cell receptor beta chains sequenced from one sample in a study of blood T cell repertoires in COVID-19. Sequencing was performed with immunoSEQ multiplex PCR; in TCRdb, only in-frame clones are kept and a portion is missing. The profile shows tens of thousands of clones, around 80% of them singletons. Sequencing was done on a sample of peripheral blood. The receptors come from a human donor in a cohort sampled during active COVID-19.

V usage is TRBV28 and J usage is TRBJ1-2, with D possibly matching TRBD1 (6 bases). The V end lost 3 bases, the J end lost 0 bases, and 14 bases lay between the germline ends. CDR1 and CDR2 from the germline V gene are MDHEN and SYDVKM. The CDR3 runs 16 residues. This CDR3 is CASSLGHPAANYGYTF. The CDR3 bases are TGTGCCAGCAGTTTGGGACACCCGGCCGCTAACTATGGCTACACCTTC.

The V and J genes are TRBV10-3 and TRBJ2-7; 8 positions match TRBD2. V shed 5 bases and J 2 bases; nucleotides not matched to a gene: 11. The CDR3 loop spans 16 amino acids. Germline assignment: CDR1 ENHRY and CDR2 SYGVKD. CDR3 coding DNA: TGTGCCATCAGTAACTCTAGCGGGCGCTTTACCTACGAGCAGTACTTC. Translation: CAISNSSGRFTYEQYF.

The V call is TRBV18, the J call TRBJ2-7, with 7 nucleotides matching TRBD1. The CDR3 has 15 amino acids. After removal of 3 bases from V and 1 base from J, the junction contained 6 bases not matched to a gene. The germline gives CDR1 KGHSH, CDR2 LQKENI. The CDR3 sequence is CASSPSQGKSYEQYF. For the CDR3, the DNA is TGTGCCAGCTCACCCTCACAGGGGAAGTCCTACGAGCAGTACTTC.

The chain links TRBV29-1 to TRBJ2-2; maybe TRBD2 (5 bases). Germline V gene lookup returns CDR1 SQVTM and CDR2 ANQGSEA. The CDR3 extends over 13 amino acids. The V gene lost 1 base and the J gene lost 6 bases, with 9 bases spanning the gap. The CDR3 DNA reads as TGCAGCGTTGAAGCTCAGAGGGCCGGGGAGCTGTTTTTT. Translated: CSVEAQRAGELFF.

The rearrangement uses TRBV28 and TRBJ2-7, with D perhaps matching TRBD1 (5 bases). Germline CDR1 is MDHEN and CDR2 is SYDVKM. Trimming removed 2 bases from V and 6 bases from J, with 11 bases in between. The CDR3 sequence is 13 residues long. The CDR3 nucleotides read TGTGCCAGCAGTTTACACGAAGGGGCCGAGCAGTACTTC. This codes for CASSLHEGAEQYF.

This clone was recorded only once. CDR3 region: CASSNRDIYNEQFF. The CDR3 nucleotides read TGTGCCAGCAGCAACCGGGACATTTACAATGAGCAGTTCTTC. This chain links TRBV7-8 with TRBJ2-1, with D possibly being TRBD1 (6 bases). Trimming removed 5 bases at V and 4 bases at J, with 12 bases between. This CDR3 has 14 amino acids. Germline values: CDR1 SGHVS, CDR2 FQNEAQ.

The V and J genes are TRBV11-2 and TRBJ1-1; 7 positions match TRBD1. Germline V gives CDR1 SGHAT, CDR2 FQNNGV. V shed 4 bases and J 3 bases; nucleotides not matched to a gene: 8. The CDR3 is 15 residues long. Here the CDR3 reads CASSSRGVEYTEAFF. DNA for the CDR3: TGTGCCAGCAGCTCCAGGGGGGTTGAGTACACTGAAGCTTTCTTT. The complete variable domain, with remaining parts taken from reference TRBV11-2 and TRBJ1-1, reads EAGVAQSPRYKIIEKRQSVAFWCNPISGHATLYWYQQILGQGPKLLIQFQNNGVVDDSQLPKDRFSAERLKGVDSTLKIQPAKLEDSAVYLCASSSRGVEYTEAFFGQGTRLTVV.

This clone was detected once. This sample also contains other DNA sequences that code for the same CDR3. The chain uses TRBV7-2 and TRBJ2-7; no firm D call. CDR3 length: 12 amino acids. Trimming pared 5 bases from V and 4 bases from J, leaving 9 bases between. Germline V gives CDR1 SGHTA, CDR2 FQGNSA. The CDR3 coding sequence is TGTGCCAGCAGCGTCTACTCTTACGAGCAGTACTTC. Translated, it gives CASSVYSYEQYF.

This clone was counted a few times. The V call is TRBV2, the J call TRBJ1-1; 7 bases line up with TRBD1. V gave up 6 bases and J gave up 7 bases; unmatched junction bases: 8. CDR1 and CDR2 from the germline V gene are SNHLY and FYNNEI. CDR3 length: 13 amino acids. The CDR3 DNA is TGTGCCAGCAGAGTCGGACAGGCAGGTGAAGCTTTCTTT. Translated, it gives CASRVGQAGEAFF.

The chain recombines TRBV24-1 with TRBJ2-1, with a possible D match to TRBD2 (5 bases). CDR1 and CDR2 from the germline V gene are KGHDR and SFDVKD. The CDR3 consists of 13 residues. Trimming removed 5 bases from V and 1 base from J, with 5 bases in between. The CDR3 DNA sequence: TGTGCCACCAGTGGGAGGTCCTACAATGAGCAGTTCTTC. Protein product: CATSGRSYNEQFF.

The chain couples TRBV24-1 to TRBJ2-5; D is possibly TRBD1 (5 bases). Trimming removed 6 bases at V and 5 bases at J, with 18 bases between. CDR3 length: 15 residues. Germline V lookup: CDR1 KGHDR, CDR2 SFDVKD. The CDR3 here is CATSNAGLNVETQYF. In nucleotides, the CDR3 is TGTGCCACCAGTAATGCAGGGTTGAATGTGGAGACCCAGTACTTC.

The chain is built from TRBV30 and TRBJ2-3; TRBD2 matches at 9 bases. Trimming cost V 3 bases and J 4 bases; bases outside gene matches: 8. The CDR3 has 15 amino acids. Germline V gene data show CDR1 as GTSNPN and CDR2 as SVGIG (reference sequence). As DNA, the CDR3 is TGTGCCTGGAGGACCGGGACTAGCATATCAGATACGCAGTATTTT. Amino acids: CAWRTGTSISDTQYF. Based on the CDR3 plus reference TRBV30 and TRBJ2-3, the full variable domain is SQTIHQWPATLVQPVGSPLSLECTVEGTSNPNLYWYRQAAGRGLQLLFYSVGIGQISSEVPQNLSASRPQDRQFILSSKKLLLSDSGFYLCAWRTGTSISDTQYFGPGTRLTVL.

This clone was counted a few times. The chain is built from TRBV5-1 and TRBJ2-1; 11 nucleotides line up with TRBD1. This CDR3 comprises 16 residues. Germline V gene data show CDR1 as SGHRS and CDR2 as YFSETQ. J lost 6 bases, V lost 4 bases, and 9 bases had no gene match. The CDR3 nucleotides are TGCGCCAGCAGCCCGATTGGACAGGGGGCTTTCAATGAGCAGTTCTTC. Its translation is CASSPIGQGAFNEQFF. Supplemented by reference TRBV5-1 and TRBJ2-1, the full variable domain reads KAGVTQTPRYLIKTRGQQVTLSCSPISGHRSVSWYQQTPGQGLQFLFEYFSETQRNKGNFPGRFSGRQFSNSRSEMNVSTLELGDSALYLCASSPIGQGAFNEQFFGPGTRLTVL.

The rearrangement joins TRBV9 to TRBJ1-4; 10 nucleotides line up with TRBD1. The CDR3 is 15 residues long. CDR1 is SGDLS, CDR2 YYNGEE, per germline. V was clipped by 0 bases and J by 7 bases; unmatched bases: 3. The DNA of the CDR3 is TGTGCCAGCAGCGTAGGGGGGACAGGGGCTGAAAAACTGTTTTTT. As protein: CASSVGGTGAEKLFF. The complete variable domain, with remaining parts taken from reference TRBV9 and TRBJ1-4, reads DSGVTQTPKHLITATGQRVTLRCSPRSGDLSVYWYQQSLDQGLQFLIQYYNGEERAKGNILERFSAQQFPDLHSELNLSSLELGDSALYFCASSVGGTGAEKLFFGSGTQLSVL.

The chain combines TRBV5-4 with TRBJ2-7, with TRBD2 identical over 8 bases. Germline assignment: CDR1 SGHNT and CDR2 YYREEE (reference sequence). The CDR3 covers 14 residues. Trimming took 2 bases from V and 3 from J; bases not matched to a gene: 4. In DNA, the CDR3 is TGTGCCAGCAGCTTCTCGGGAGGGGGCTACGAGCAGTACTTC. Protein: CASSFSGGGYEQYF.